The 18 T cell receptor beta chains listed next were all sequenced from one sample in a study of beta chain features in type 1 diabetes listed by TCRdb under 2018. The full study reports these points: A moderate but significant shortening of TCRB CDR3 length was observed in type 1 diabetes patients in all four CD4+ subsets.

These receptors have no known antigen. Library generation was performed with the immunoSEQ multiplex PCR assay. The High Capacity cDNA Reverse Transcription Kit was used to reverse transcribe all of the isolated RNA, meaning that expressed TCRB transcripts were what got sequenced. The immuneACCESS repertoire file appears here via TCRdb, limited to in-frame rearrangements. These files lack a portion of the clones; in checked studies, under half of the deficit traces to unresolved V genes, and the cause of the others is not known. Within this sample are hundreds of thousands of clones, with more than 12% of them counted one time only. Together, the top ten hold approximately 0.042% of the sample. The specimen was naive CD4+ T cells from blood. The cell subset or site label, as the study defines it: true naive CD4+ T cells. The receptor source for this set is a man younger than 35 with type 1 diabetes.

This clone has just a few counts. The chain combines TRBV29-1 with TRBJ2-3; D uncertain. The CDR3 has 13 amino acids. Germline CDR1 and CDR2: SQVTM and ANQGSEA. Deletions cut 4 bases from V and 3 bases from J, with 11 bases between. In DNA form, the CDR3 reads TGCAGCGTTGTAAGGCGGAATACAGATACGCAGTATTTT. Translating it yields CSVVRRNTDTQYF.

The chain links TRBV4-3 to TRBJ1-3; D not certain. Looked up from germline, CDR1 is LGHNA and CDR2 is YSLEER. The CDR3 contains 17 residues. V lost 4 bases and J lost 0, with 16 bases in between. DNA for the CDR3: TGCGCCAGCAGCCCCTCACTTAGGCCGAACTCTGGAAACACCATATATTTT. Amino acid sequence: CASSPSLRPNSGNTIYF.

This clone occurred once. The rearrangement uses TRBV11-2 and TRBJ2-7; the match to TRBD2 covers 10 bases. CDR1 and CDR2 (germline): SGHAT, FQNNGV. V shed 4 bases, J shed 0 bases, and the junction held 6 bases outside the gene matches. The CDR3 extends over 16 amino acids. The CDR3 here is CASSSISGRSSYEQYF. The CDR3 nucleotides read TGTGCCAGCAGCTCTATTAGCGGGAGGAGCTCCTACGAGCAGTACTTC. The variable domain in full, completed from reference TRBV11-2 and TRBJ2-7, reads EAGVAQSPRYKIIEKRQSVAFWCNPISGHATLYWYQQILGQGPKLLIQFQNNGVVDDSQLPKDRFSAERLKGVDSTLKIQPAKLEDSAVYLCASSSISGRSSYEQYFGPGTRLTVT.

V and J are TRBV30 and TRBJ2-4; D is perhaps TRBD2 (6 bases). The length of the CDR3 is 13 residues. The germline CDR1 and CDR2 sequences are GTSNPN and SVGIG (reference sequence). Trimming removed 5 bases from V and 9 bases from J, with 17 bases in between. CDR3 region: CAWEGTPSGIQYF. DNA of the CDR3: TGTGCCTGGGAGGGGACTCCTTCGGGCATTCAGTACTTC.

This clone was observed a few times. The chain uses TRBV19 and TRBJ1-2; D is unclear. Looked up from germline, CDR1 is LNHDA and CDR2 is SQIVND (reference sequence). The CDR3 contains 14 residues. V dropped 10 bases and J dropped 2 bases, with 17 bases sitting between them. CDR3 loop: CATLPSPGNYGYTF. CDR3 DNA sequence: TGTGCCACCCTCCCTTCGCCCGGGAACTATGGCTACACCTTC.

The gene calls are TRBV30 and TRBJ2-7; D is uncertain. The CDR3 length is 12 residues. V dropped 2 bases and J dropped 4 bases, with 9 bases sitting between them. Germline V gene data show CDR1 as GTSNPN and CDR2 as SVGIG (reference sequence). The CDR3 DNA sequence: TGTGCCTGGAGTCTATCAGTATACGAGCAGTACTTC. Residues: CAWSLSVYEQYF. The complete variable domain, with remaining parts taken from reference TRBV30 and TRBJ2-7, reads SQTIHQWPATLVQPVGSPLSLECTVEGTSNPNLYWYRQAAGRGLQLLFYSVGIGQISSEVPQNLSASRPQDRQFILSSKKLLLSDSGFYLCAWSLSVYEQYFGPGTRLTVT.

The V and J genes are TRBV19 and TRBJ1-1; D not certain. Germline CDR1 and CDR2: LNHDA and SQIVND (reference sequence). The length of the CDR3 is 13 residues. V was trimmed by 2 bases and J by 0 bases, leaving 4 bases between them. The DNA for the CDR3 is TGTGCCAGTAGTATAAAAATGAACACTGAAGCTTTCTTT. This sequence encodes CASSIKMNTEAFF.

The DNA of the CDR3 is TGCAGCGCATACAGAAACAGGAACACCGGGGAGCTGTTTTTT. This gives the protein CSAYRNRNTGELFF. The genes are TRBV29-1 and TRBJ2-2, with no clear D. Trimming pared 7 bases from V and 1 base from J, leaving 13 bases between. CDR1 and CDR2 from the germline V gene are SQVTM and ANQGSEA. CDR3 size: 14 residues.

The V call is TRBV25-1, the J call TRBJ1-1; weak D call: TRBD1 (5 bases). Germline values: CDR1 MGHDK, CDR2 SYGVNS. This CDR3 spans 12 amino acids. Trimming stripped 6 bases from V and 6 bases from J, with 11 bases between. CDR3 DNA sequence: TGTGCCAGCAGATGGGACGTGTCTGAAGCTTTCTTT. Its protein is CASRWDVSEAFF.

This clone appeared a few times. The chain has TRBV5-1 and TRBJ1-2; the D is unclear. The CDR3 runs 12 residues. Germline V gene sequence: CDR1 SGHRS, CDR2 YFSETQ. Trimming removed 0 bases from V and 13 bases from J, with 13 bases in between. The CDR3, as DNA: TGCGCCAGCAGCTTGGATATTGAGTTGCCCACCTTC. Protein product: CASSLDIELPTF.

This clone occurred a few times. The chain recombines TRBV10-3 with TRBJ1-2; 9 bases fit TRBD1. The germline V gene encodes CDR1 ENHRY and CDR2 SYGVKD. Germline trimming cut 3 bases from V and 4 bases from J; bases unmatched to any gene: 9. The CDR3 is made up of 16 amino acids. The CDR3 DNA reads TGTGCCATCAGTGACCCGAACCGACAGGGGGTCTATGGCTACACCTTC. It encodes CAISDPNRQGVYGYTF.

The chain recombines TRBV7-2 with TRBJ1-4; D uncertain. The CDR3 runs to 14 residues. The germline CDR1 and CDR2 sequences are SGHTA and FQGNSA. Trimming removed 4 bases at V and 9 bases at J, with 15 bases between. The CDR3 DNA sequence: TGTGCCAGCAGCTCCCCCCCAATCTTCAAAAAACTGTTTTTT. Translating gives CASSSPPIFKKLFF.

Only a few counts were recorded for this clone. The chain employs TRBV6-5 and TRBJ1-1; possible D gene TRBD1, 5 bases. The germline CDR1 and CDR2 sequences are MNHEY and SVGAGI. V lost 4 bases to trimming and J lost 5 bases, with 14 bases between them. This CDR3 spans 14 amino acids. CDR3 loop: CASSSRGVGTEAFF. The CDR3 bases are TGTGCCAGCAGTTCCCGAGGGGTAGGGACTGAAGCTTTCTTT.

This chain links TRBV5-4 with TRBJ2-7; tentative D call: TRBD1 (6 bases). Trimming stripped 2 bases from V and 3 bases from J, with 9 bases between. The CDR3 has 13 amino acids. Germline CDR1 is SGHNT and CDR2 is YYREEE (reference sequence). CDR3 in amino acids: CASSFRDNYEQYF. CDR3 sequence (DNA): TGTGCCAGCAGCTTCCGGGACAACTACGAGCAGTACTTC.

This CDR3 reads CSVIETGVYNEQFF. The CDR3 DNA follows: TGCAGCGTGATAGAGACAGGGGTCTACAATGAGCAGTTCTTC. V gene TRBV29-1 combines with J gene TRBJ2-1; 8 bases map to TRBD1. There are 14 residues in the CDR3. Germline V gives CDR1 SQVTM, CDR2 ANQGSEA. The junction had 7 bases not matched to a gene; V was cut back by 6 bases and J by 3 bases.

V gene TRBV30 combines with J gene TRBJ2-1; no definite D call. Per germline, CDR1 GTSNPN and CDR2 SVGIG (reference sequence). V was clipped by 0 bases and J by 3 bases, with 6 bases between them. This CDR3 spans 13 amino acids. CDR3 amino acids: CAWSVGDYNEQFF. CDR3 DNA: TGTGCCTGGAGTGTTGGGGACTACAATGAGCAGTTCTTC.

This clone was counted between two and nine times. The chain has TRBV30 and TRBJ1-1; D unclear. The germline gives CDR1 GTSNPN, CDR2 SVGIG (reference sequence). The germline V and J ends were trimmed by 2 bases and 1 base, with 14 bases remaining between them. This CDR3 spans 15 amino acids. The CDR3 here is CAWSPSHTWNTEAFF. In DNA, the CDR3 is TGTGCCTGGAGTCCCTCTCACACCTGGAACACTGAAGCTTTCTTT.

The sample holds a few counts of this clone. This chain links TRBV5-4 with TRBJ2-4, with D possibly matching TRBD1 (5 bases). The V and J ends lost 2 bases and 6 bases respectively, with 12 bases between them. Germline values: CDR1 SGHNT, CDR2 YYREEE (reference sequence). This CDR3 is 14 amino acids long. CDR3 coding DNA: TGTGCCAGCAGCTTCGGACATAACATAAACATTCAGTACTTC. This gives the protein CASSFGHNINIQYF.